One and the same sample provided the 21 T cell receptor beta chains below, sequenced in a study of control samples from healthy donors and cancer patients. TCRdb's table, derived via immunoSEQ multiplex PCR, lists solely in-frame clones and lacks some. This table has roughly 100,000 clones, 83% appearing once. Material: blood. These receptors were obtained from a woman aged 45-60 years in good health.

The rearrangement links TRBV6-5 to TRBJ2-1, with TRBD1 matching 8 bases. The V gene's germline CDR1 is MNHEY and CDR2 SVGAGI. V was pared by 7 bases and J by 2 bases, with 7 bases of the junction left unmatched. This CDR3 region has 15 residues. The CDR3 protein is CASNPQGAPYNEQFF. The CDR3 DNA is TGTGCCAGCAATCCCCAGGGGGCCCCCTACAATGAGCAGTTCTTC.

The V gene is TRBV12-3 or TRBV12-4, the J gene TRBJ1-2; D gene uncertain. The CDR3 sequence is 9 residues long. Between the trimmed V and J ends, which lost 7 bases and 5 bases, there was a span of 2 bases. CDR3 loop: CASKYGYTF. The DNA of the CDR3 is TGTGCCAGCAAGTATGGCTACACCTTC.

Here the CDR3 reads CASSLVSDTQYF. The CDR3 region has the DNA TGTGCCAGCAGCTTGGTCTCAGATACGCAGTATTTT. The V call is TRBV5-4, the J call TRBJ2-3; D gene ambiguous. Trimming left V 0 bases short and J 4 bases short, with 3 bases between. This CDR3 is 12 amino acids long. Per the germline V gene, CDR1 is SGHNT and CDR2 is YYREEE (reference sequence).

Concerning this clone itself: At one end the junction does not follow the germline gene, possibly because of a read error. The rearrangement joins TRBV4-2 to TRBJ1-2; D remains unclear. The CDR3 is made up of 15 amino acids. The germline V gene encodes CDR1 LGHNA and CDR2 YNFKEQ. The CDR3 is CASSQGAEDYYGHTF. The DNA of the CDR3 is TGTGCCAGCAGCCAAGGGGCAGAAGACTACTATGGCCACACCTTC.

This clone was seen repeatedly, ten times or more. The chain employs TRBV2 and TRBJ1-1; TRBD1 matches at 7 bases. The CDR3 runs 15 residues. Germline V lookup: CDR1 SNHLY, CDR2 FYNNEI. J lost 1 base, V lost 6 bases, and 8 bases had no gene match. The CDR3 sequence is CASRPEGQTNTEAFF. The CDR3 bases are TGTGCCAGCAGGCCTGAGGGACAGACGAACACTGAAGCTTTCTTT.

The rearrangement joins TRBV28 to TRBJ1-4; D gene ambiguous. Trimming took off 3 bases at V and 8 bases at J, with 7 bases between the two ends. CDR1 is MDHEN, CDR2 SYDVKM, per germline. The CDR3 length is 12 residues. CDR3 nucleotides: TGTGCCAGCAGTTTGGAGTACGAAAAACTGTTTTTT. The encoded protein is CASSLEYEKLFF.

The CDR3 nucleotides are TGTGCCAGCAGCTTAATAGGGAACGGCGAGACCCAGTACTTC. Its protein product is CASSLIGNGETQYF. V usage is TRBV11-2 and J usage is TRBJ2-5; D ambiguous. The CDR3 is 14 residues long. Germline loops: CDR1 SGHAT, CDR2 FQNNGV. V lost 2 bases and J 5 bases, leaving 12 bases between the germline ends.

The rearrangement uses TRBV7-3 and TRBJ1-1; D not certain. The CDR3 loop spans 12 amino acids. Trimming pared 1 base from V and 11 bases from J, leaving 11 bases between. Germline loops: CDR1 SGHTA, CDR2 FQGTGA. CDR3 amino acids: CASSLRGQWAFF. DNA of the CDR3: TGTGCCAGCAGCTTAAGAGGGCAGTGGGCTTTCTTT.

This chain links TRBV7-9 with TRBJ2-2; 9 bases fit TRBD1. J lost 5 bases, V lost 5 bases, and 6 bases had no gene match. Germline CDR1 is SEHNR and CDR2 is FQNEAQ (reference sequence). The CDR3 runs to 15 residues. The CDR3 coding sequence is TGTGCCAGCAGCATAAGACAGGGGGGGACCGGGGAGCTGTTTTTT. Translating it yields CASSIRQGGTGELFF.

Of note for this clone: One end of the junction does not line up with germline, which may come from a read error. V gene TRBV6-4 combines with J gene TRBJ2-6; weak D call: TRBD1 (5 bases). The CDR3 runs to 14 residues. Per the germline V gene, CDR1 is MRHNA and CDR2 is SNTAGT. The CDR3 protein is CASSANSGASVLTF. DNA for the CDR3: TGTGCCAGCAGTGCTAACTCTGGGGCCAGCGTCCTGACTTTC.

The chain has TRBV7-3 and TRBJ2-1; 12 bases match TRBD2. CDR1 SGHTA and CDR2 FQGTGA come from the germline V gene. CDR3 size: 15 residues. V was pared by 2 bases and J by 8 bases, with 4 bases of the junction left unmatched. The CDR3 here is CASSLLAGGQYEQFF. CDR3 nucleotides: TGTGCCAGCAGCTTACTAGCGGGGGGGCAGTATGAGCAGTTCTTC.

This chain connects TRBV9 to TRBJ1-3; maybe TRBD1 (5 bases). The CDR3 loop spans 11 amino acids. Per germline, CDR1 SGDLS and CDR2 YYNGEE. V lost 7 bases, J lost 5 bases, and 7 bases lay in between. CDR3 in DNA: TGTGCCAGCGGGGGGAGAAACACCATATATTTT. Translated, it gives CASGGRNTIYF.

As DNA, the CDR3 is TGTGCCAGCAGTTTACGGCAGGTCACTGAAGCTTTCTTT. As protein: CASSLRQVTEAFF. V and J are TRBV12-3 or TRBV12-4 and TRBJ1-1, with D uncertain. This CDR3 is 13 amino acids long. Trimming pared 2 bases from V and 4 bases from J, leaving 8 bases between.

The rearrangement joins TRBV19 to TRBJ2-7, with D possibly being TRBD1 or TRBD2 (5 bases each). The CDR3 sequence is 15 residues long. CDR1 and CDR2 (germline): LNHDA, SQIVND (reference sequence). V lost 5 bases, J lost 0 bases, and 14 bases lay in between. CDR3 DNA: TGTGCCAGTAGTCTCCGGGACGCAAGCTCCTACGAGCAGTACTTC. This encodes CASSLRDASSYEQYF.

This sequence joins TRBV6-4 and TRBJ2-2; TRBD1 agrees at 7 bases. V trimming: 6 bases; J trimming: 2 bases; junction bases outside the gene matches: 3. CDR1 and CDR2 (germline): MRHNA, SNTAGT. The CDR3 covers 14 residues. The CDR3 bases are TGTGCCAGCAGCCGGGACAGCAACACCGGGGAGCTGTTTTTT. Translated: CASSRDSNTGELFF.

This chain uses TRBV10-3 with TRBJ1-4; a weak D match, TRBD1 (6 bases). Germline CDR1 ENHRY, CDR2 SYGVKD. V was cut by 4 bases and J by 8 bases, with 17 bases left in between. The CDR3 length is 15 residues. In DNA, the CDR3 is TGTGCCATCAGTGGAGCGGGGGGGCGGCGGGAAAAACTGTTTTTT. This codes for CAISGAGGRREKLFF.

The chain employs TRBV28 and TRBJ1-1; D perhaps matches TRBD1 (6 bases). The length of the CDR3 is 14 residues. The V end lost 5 bases, the J end lost 7 bases, and 17 bases lay between the germline ends. Per germline, CDR1 MDHEN and CDR2 SYDVKM. This CDR3 is CASSPAGGGREAFF. The CDR3 bases are TGTGCCAGCAGTCCGGCGGGTGGGGGGCGTGAAGCTTTCTTT.

This clone was detected only a few times. The V and J genes are TRBV27 and TRBJ1-2; 8 nucleotides align to TRBD1. With V trimmed by 5 bases and J by 5 bases, 7 bases remained unmatched. The CDR3 extends over 14 amino acids. CDR1 MNHEY and CDR2 SMNVEV come from the germline V gene (reference sequence). The CDR3 here is CASSTRQGTYGYTF. The DNA for the CDR3 is TGTGCCAGCAGTACGAGACAGGGGACTTATGGCTACACCTTC.

The V call is TRBV12-5, the J call TRBJ1-1; D gene ambiguous. V was trimmed by 5 bases and J by 5 bases, leaving 9 bases between them. The CDR3 has 12 amino acids. Germline assignment: CDR1 LGHNT and CDR2 FRNRAP. CDR3 loop: CASGPDSTEAFF. The CDR3 DNA reads TGTGCTAGTGGTCCTGACTCGACTGAAGCTTTCTTT.

V and J are TRBV30 and TRBJ2-5; 8 bases map to TRBD2. From germline, CDR1 is GTSNPN and CDR2 SVGIG (reference sequence). The V gene end was trimmed by 7 bases and the J gene end by 2 bases; junction bases not matched to a gene: 6. CDR3 size: 13 residues. CDR3 in DNA: TGTGCCTATGAGGCTAGCGGGCAAGAGACCCAGTACTTC. Translating gives CAYEASGQETQYF.

On this clone: An end of the junction does not agree with germline; a read error may underlie this. This chain's CDR3 is CASSQDSGGRNALF. CDR3 coding DNA: TGTGCCAGCAGCCAAGATAGCGGCGGGAGGAATGCGCTCTTC. The V and J genes are TRBV3-1 (or the pseudogene TRBV3-2) and TRBJ2-1; the match to TRBD2 covers 8 bases. The CDR3 is 14 residues long. CDR1 is LGHDT, CDR2 YNNKEL, per germline (reference sequence).